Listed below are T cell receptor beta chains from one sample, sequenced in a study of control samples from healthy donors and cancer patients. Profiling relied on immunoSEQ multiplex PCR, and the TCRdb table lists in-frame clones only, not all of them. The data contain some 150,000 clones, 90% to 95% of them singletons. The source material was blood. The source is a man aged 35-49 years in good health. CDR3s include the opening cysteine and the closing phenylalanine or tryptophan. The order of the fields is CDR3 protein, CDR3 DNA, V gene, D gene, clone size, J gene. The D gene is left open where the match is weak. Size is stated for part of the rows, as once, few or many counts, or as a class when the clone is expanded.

cdr3_aa: CASSRSRGTSYNEQFF
cdr3_nt: TGTGCCAGCAGCCGCTCCAGGGGGACTTCCTACAATGAGCAGTTCTTC
v_call: TRBV7-8
d_call: -
clone_size: -
j_call: TRBJ2-1

cdr3_aa: CASSLGGIYNEQFF
cdr3_nt: TGTGCCAGCAGCTTGGGGGGAATCTACAATGAGCAGTTCTTC
v_call: TRBV7-8
d_call: -
clone_size: few
j_call: TRBJ2-1

cdr3_aa: CARRGKYTEAFF
cdr3_nt: TGTGCCAGGCGGGGGAAATACACTGAAGCTTTCTTT
v_call: TRBV27
d_call: -
clone_size: -
j_call: TRBJ1-1

cdr3_aa: CASSKRQGLDSPLHF
cdr3_nt: TGTGCCAGCAGCAAAAGACAGGGGTTGGATTCACCCCTCCACTTT
v_call: TRBV5-4
d_call: TRBD1
clone_size: once
j_call: TRBJ1-6

cdr3_aa: CASSENRQGNTDTQYF
cdr3_nt: TGCGCCAGCAGCGAGAACCGACAGGGCAATACAGATACGCAGTATTTT
v_call: TRBV5-1
d_call: TRBD1
clone_size: -
j_call: TRBJ2-3

cdr3_aa: CASSTGGAGTEAFF
cdr3_nt: TGCGCCAGCAGTACAGGGGGCGCGGGCACTGAAGCTTTCTTT
v_call: TRBV10-2
d_call: TRBD1
clone_size: -
j_call: TRBJ1-1

cdr3_aa: CASSLPRRDLKSSYNSPLHF
cdr3_nt: TGTGCCAGCAGCTTACCCCGCCGGGACCTGAAAAGCTCCTATAATTCACCCCTCCACTTT
v_call: TRBV7-3
d_call: -
clone_size: once
j_call: TRBJ1-6

cdr3_aa: CASSGTSGSPLDTQYF
cdr3_nt: TGCGCCAGCAGTGGGACTAGCGGCTCTCCTCTGGATACGCAGTATTTT
v_call: TRBV10-2
d_call: TRBD2
clone_size: once
j_call: TRBJ2-3

cdr3_aa: CAAKLNTEAFF
cdr3_nt: TGTGCCGCAAAGTTGAACACTGAAGCTTTCTTT
v_call: TRBV28
d_call: -
clone_size: -
j_call: TRBJ1-1

cdr3_aa: CASSDRFQNYGYTF
cdr3_nt: TGTGCCAGCAGTGACAGGTTTCAAAACTATGGCTACACCTTC
v_call: TRBV6-1
d_call: -
clone_size: once
j_call: TRBJ1-2

cdr3_aa: CASSRLTGTEAFF
cdr3_nt: TGTGCCAGCAGTCGATTGACGGGCACTGAAGCTTTCTTT
v_call: TRBV6-9
d_call: -
clone_size: -
j_call: TRBJ1-1

cdr3_aa: CASSRFNTEAFF
cdr3_nt: TGTGCCAGCAGCCGCTTTAACACTGAAGCTTTCTTT
v_call: TRBV5-6
d_call: -
clone_size: -
j_call: TRBJ1-1

cdr3_aa: CASSVAGTGGYEQYF
cdr3_nt: TGTGCCAGCAGCGTCGCCGGGACAGGGGGCTACGAGCAGTACTTC
v_call: TRBV9
d_call: TRBD1
clone_size: -
j_call: TRBJ2-7

cdr3_aa: CASSSTGSGNTIYF
cdr3_nt: TGTGCCAGCAGTTCGACAGGCTCTGGAAACACCATATATTTT
v_call: TRBV7-2
d_call: -
clone_size: -
j_call: TRBJ1-3

cdr3_aa: CASSYSTVLAYEQYF
cdr3_nt: TGTGCCAGCAGTTACTCGACGGTTTTGGCATACGAGCAGTACTTC
v_call: TRBV6-5
d_call: -
clone_size: -
j_call: TRBJ2-7

cdr3_aa: CASRRTGDAGYTF
cdr3_nt: TGTGCCAGCAGACGTACAGGGGACGCTGGCTACACCTTC
v_call: TRBV6-5
d_call: TRBD1
clone_size: -
j_call: TRBJ1-2

cdr3_aa: CASSLARSSYNEQFF
cdr3_nt: TGTGCCAGCAGCTTAGCGAGGAGCTCCTACAATGAGCAGTTCTTC
v_call: TRBV7-2
d_call: -
clone_size: -
j_call: TRBJ2-1

cdr3_aa: CASSASGAADTQYF
cdr3_nt: TGTGCCAGCAGCGCTAGCGGGGCCGCAGATACGCAGTATTTT
v_call: TRBV9
d_call: TRBD2
clone_size: -
j_call: TRBJ2-3

cdr3_aa: CASGRQGGTNEKLFF
cdr3_nt: TGCGCCAGCGGACGTCAGGGAGGGACTAATGAAAAACTGTTTTTT
v_call: TRBV5-1
d_call: -
clone_size: -
j_call: TRBJ1-4

cdr3_aa: CATSSGLARETQYF
cdr3_nt: TGTGCCACCAGCAGTGGACTAGCGCGAGAGACCCAGTACTTC
v_call: TRBV15
d_call: TRBD2
clone_size: once
j_call: TRBJ2-5

cdr3_aa: CASSSPINGGLDDTQYF
cdr3_nt: TGTGCCAGCAGCTCCCCGATTAATGGGGGGCTTGACGATACGCAGTATTTT
v_call: TRBV7-3
d_call: -
clone_size: -
j_call: TRBJ2-3

cdr3_aa: CAWSVAASGGRAHF
cdr3_nt: TGTGCCTGGAGTGTAGCGGCTAGCGGCGGGAGGGCTCACTTC
v_call: TRBV30
d_call: TRBD2
clone_size: -
j_call: TRBJ2-7

cdr3_aa: CASSKQTGDEQYF
cdr3_nt: TGTGCCAGCAGCAAGCAGACAGGGGACGAGCAGTACTTC
v_call: TRBV9
d_call: TRBD1
clone_size: -
j_call: TRBJ2-7

cdr3_aa: CASSHRGQSRGPGYTF
cdr3_nt: TGTGCCAGCAGCCACCGGGGGCAATCCAGGGGGCCTGGCTACACCTTC
v_call: TRBV27
d_call: TRBD1
clone_size: -
j_call: TRBJ1-2

cdr3_aa: CASSLVSAEGRETQYF
cdr3_nt: TGTGCCAGCAGCTTGGTTTCGGCAGAGGGAAGGGAGACCCAGTACTTC
v_call: TRBV5-6
d_call: -
clone_size: -
j_call: TRBJ2-5

cdr3_aa: CASSRDRVGSNQPQHF
cdr3_nt: TGTGCCAGCAGTCGGGACAGGGTGGGTAGCAATCAGCCCCAGCATTTT
v_call: TRBV2
d_call: TRBD1
clone_size: -
j_call: TRBJ1-5

cdr3_aa: CASSDGAGEAFF
cdr3_nt: TGTGCCAGCAGTGACGGGGCGGGTGAAGCTTTCTTT
v_call: TRBV6-4
d_call: -
clone_size: -
j_call: TRBJ1-1

cdr3_aa: CASREATGAYGYTF
cdr3_nt: TGTGCCAGCAGAGAAGCGACAGGGGCCTATGGCTACACCTTC
v_call: TRBV6-1
d_call: TRBD1
clone_size: once
j_call: TRBJ1-2

cdr3_aa: CASGGQGGYSPLHF
cdr3_nt: TGTGCTAGTGGCGGACAGGGCGGGTATTCACCCCTCCACTTT
v_call: TRBV12-5
d_call: TRBD1
clone_size: -
j_call: TRBJ1-6

cdr3_aa: CASSSGLRNTEAFF
cdr3_nt: TGTGCCAGCAGTTCGGGACTGAGGAACACTGAAGCTTTCTTT
v_call: TRBV6-2/TRBV6-3
d_call: -
clone_size: -
j_call: TRBJ1-1

cdr3_aa: CASSLDRARNTEAFF
cdr3_nt: TGCGCCAGCAGCTTGGACAGGGCCAGGAACACTGAAGCTTTCTTT
v_call: TRBV5-1
d_call: -
clone_size: -
j_call: TRBJ1-1

cdr3_aa: CASRQGLYSYNEQFF
cdr3_nt: TGTGCCAGCAGACAGGGGCTCTACTCCTACAATGAGCAGTTCTTC
v_call: TRBV6-5
d_call: TRBD1
clone_size: once
j_call: TRBJ2-1

cdr3_aa: CASSLVPGTYGYTF
cdr3_nt: TGTGCCAGCAGCTTGGTCCCCGGGACCTATGGCTACACCTTC
v_call: TRBV5-5
d_call: -
clone_size: -
j_call: TRBJ1-2

cdr3_aa: CATSSWEGSQPQHF
cdr3_nt: TGTGCCACCAGCAGCTGGGAGGGAAGTCAGCCCCAGCATTTT
v_call: TRBV15
d_call: -
clone_size: -
j_call: TRBJ1-5

cdr3_aa: CASSVVPANYGYTF
cdr3_nt: TGTGCCAGCAGCGTAGTCCCGGCTAACTATGGCTACACCTTC
v_call: TRBV9
d_call: -
clone_size: -
j_call: TRBJ1-2

cdr3_aa: CASSESGASSPQHF
cdr3_nt: TGTGCCAGCAGCGAGTCCGGAGCATCTTCGCCCCAGCATTTT
v_call: TRBV3-1/TRBV3-2
d_call: -
clone_size: -
j_call: TRBJ1-5

cdr3_aa: CASSTVAGLNYEQYF
cdr3_nt: TGTGCCAGCAGCACCGTAGCGGGGCTGAACTACGAGCAGTACTTC
v_call: TRBV5-6
d_call: TRBD2
clone_size: -
j_call: TRBJ2-7

cdr3_aa: CASSALRLNSRAYEQYF
cdr3_nt: TGTGCCAGCAGCGCTCTACGGCTCAATAGTAGGGCCTACGAGCAGTACTTC
v_call: TRBV7-9
d_call: -
clone_size: once
j_call: TRBJ2-7

cdr3_aa: CASSSQGNNEKLFF
cdr3_nt: TGCGCCAGCAGCTCCCAGGGAAACAATGAAAAACTGTTTTTT
v_call: TRBV5-1
d_call: -
clone_size: -
j_call: TRBJ1-4

cdr3_aa: CASSRTSAPTISYNEQFF
cdr3_nt: TGTGCCAGCAGCCGCACTAGCGCACCAACAATCTCCTACAATGAGCAGTTCTTC
v_call: TRBV5-4
d_call: TRBD2
clone_size: -
j_call: TRBJ2-1